The entry below gives a single TCR beta chain sequence along with its context. No antigen is known for it. This record belongs to a study of monozygotic twins with inflammatory bowel disease. Germline V gives CDR1 LNHDA, CDR2 SQIVND (reference sequence). This CDR3 region has 14 residues. The TCR libraries each used total RNA (about 3,500 ng per library). Eight distinct reactions (per sample) were used to make the cDNA. Reanalyzing the 5' RACE reads, TCRdb keeps one entry per CDR3 protein, without DNA. The sample table includes 400,000 or so distinct CDR3 sequences. Broader study findings: Perhaps reflecting limited power, concordant and discordant twins did not differ in repertoire similarity.

The chain couples TRBV19 to TRBJ2-1. This clonotype was obtained from a human donor with ulcerative colitis or Crohn's disease, or a healthy co-twin of an affected twin (not recorded which). Input material: blood. CDR3 sequence reads: CASSLGHRYNEQFF.